The source of this TCR beta chain is a study of shared clonotypes between healthy human individuals. Study as a whole: Researchers assigned three CD4 naive, three CD4 memory, two CD8 naive and one CD8 memory plate to each donor.

At deep level, the assay was performed. Authors' data handling: ImmunoSEQ gave junction-only sequences without quality scores, so filtering differed. This table comes from immunoSEQ multiplex PCR, and its TCRdb copy is limited to in-frame clones, with some not included. The DNA was the basis for D and trimming; V, J and clone size are from that table. The repertoire consists of 550,000 to 850,000 clones, with about two thirds occurring once and the leading ten covering about 1.7%. This CDR3 spans 15 amino acids. Germline V gene lookup returns CDR1 MDHEN and CDR2 SYDVKM. V was clipped by 8 bases and J by 3 bases; unmatched bases: 12.

This TCR came from a woman aged 25 to 45 in good health. The specimen was memory CD4+ T cells sorted from blood. Subset of the sample: CD45RA-negative fraction. V is TRBV28 and J is TRBJ1-2; TRBD1 matches 7 bases. CDR3 bases: TGTGCCAGCGCACAGGGGCTACTATCGTACTATGGCTACACCTTC. Translating it yields CASAQGLLSYYGYTF.